This T cell receptor (beta chain) was sequenced in a study of monozygotic twins with inflammatory bowel disease. CDR1 is LGHDT and CDR2 is YNNKEL in the germline V gene (reference sequence). The CDR3 sequence is 13 residues long. A word on this clonotype: Its antigen is currently unknown.

Each of the TCR libraries took roughly 3,400 ng of total RNA. Across eight separate reactions for each sample, cDNA was made. UMIs that had a 6-nucleotide sample barcode were put in using template switching. After re-calling the 5' RACE reads, TCRdb lists one entry per CDR3 protein, DNA absent. Its clone listing holds approximately 380,000 distinct CDR3 sequences. Study-level findings and limits: Fewer shared clonotypes with others were found in IBD patients than in healthy twins, especially with disease activity.

The TCR sequence derives from a human donor with ulcerative colitis or Crohn's disease, or a healthy co-twin of an affected twin (not recorded which). Material: blood. This chain connects TRBV3-1 to TRBJ1-6. CDR3 region: CASSQDLNSPLHF.